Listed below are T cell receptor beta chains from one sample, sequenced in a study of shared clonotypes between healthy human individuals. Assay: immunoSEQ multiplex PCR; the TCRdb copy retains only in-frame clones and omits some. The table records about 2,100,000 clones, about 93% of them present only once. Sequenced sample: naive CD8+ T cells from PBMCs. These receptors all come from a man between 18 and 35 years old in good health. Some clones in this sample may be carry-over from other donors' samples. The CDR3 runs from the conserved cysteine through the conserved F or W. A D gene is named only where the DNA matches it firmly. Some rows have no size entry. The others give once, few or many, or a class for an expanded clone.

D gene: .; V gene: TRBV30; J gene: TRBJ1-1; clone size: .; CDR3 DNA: TGTGCCTGGAGTGTGGGTGTCACTGAAGCTTTTTTT; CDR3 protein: CAWSVGVTEAFF
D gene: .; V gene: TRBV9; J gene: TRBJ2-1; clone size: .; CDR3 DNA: TGTGCCAGCAGCGTAGTCCCAAACAATGAGCAGTTCTTC; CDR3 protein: CASSVVPNNEQFF
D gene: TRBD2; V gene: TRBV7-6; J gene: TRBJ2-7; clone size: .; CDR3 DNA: TGTGCCAGCAGCGCAGGACTAGCGGGAACCTACGAGCAGTACTTC; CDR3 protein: CASSAGLAGTYEQYF
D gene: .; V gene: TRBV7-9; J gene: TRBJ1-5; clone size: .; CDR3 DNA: TGTGCCAGCAGCTTAGAGACACGTCGGGGTAGCAATCAGCCCCAGCATTTT; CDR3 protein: CASSLETRRGSNQPQHF
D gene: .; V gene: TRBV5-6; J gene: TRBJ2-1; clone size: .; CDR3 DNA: TGTGCCAGCAGCTTAAAGTCAAATGAGCAGTTCTTC; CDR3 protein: CASSLKSNEQFF
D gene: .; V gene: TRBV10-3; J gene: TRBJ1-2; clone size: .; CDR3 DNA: TGTGCCATCAGTGAGTCGGAACAGGATCCCTATGGCTACACCTTC; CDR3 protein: CAISESEQDPYGYTF
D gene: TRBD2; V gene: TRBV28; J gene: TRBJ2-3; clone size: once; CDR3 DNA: TGTGCCAGCAGTACCGCGGGAGTGGGGGATACGCAGTATTTT; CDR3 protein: CASSTAGVGDTQYF
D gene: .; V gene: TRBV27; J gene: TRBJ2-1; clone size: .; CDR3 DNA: TGTGCCAGCAGTTTAACAGCGCCGGGGATTGAGCAGTTCTTC; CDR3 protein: CASSLTAPGIEQFF
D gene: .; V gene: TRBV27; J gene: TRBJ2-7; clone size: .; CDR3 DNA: TGTGCCAGCAGTCTTGTGGGCAGCTCCTACGAGCAGTACTTC; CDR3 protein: CASSLVGSSYEQYF
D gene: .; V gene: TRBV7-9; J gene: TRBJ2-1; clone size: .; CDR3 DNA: TGTGCCAGCAGCCGCGCGCCCGATCAGTTCTTC; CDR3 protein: CASSRAPDQFF
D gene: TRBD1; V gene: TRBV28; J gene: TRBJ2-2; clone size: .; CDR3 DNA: TGTGCCAGCAGGAGGACAGGGGACACCGGGGAGCTGTTTTTT; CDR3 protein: CASRRTGDTGELFF
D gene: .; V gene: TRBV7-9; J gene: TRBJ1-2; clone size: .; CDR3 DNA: TGTGCCAGCAGCCTGTCGACACCTAACTATGGCTACACCTTC; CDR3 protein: CASSLSTPNYGYTF
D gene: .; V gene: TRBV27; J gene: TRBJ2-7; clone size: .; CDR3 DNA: TGTGCCAGCAGGGACCCAGCCTACGAGCAGTACTTC; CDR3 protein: CASRDPAYEQYF
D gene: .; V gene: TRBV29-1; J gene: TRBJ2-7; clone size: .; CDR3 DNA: TGCAGCGTTCCACGGGGGGCGCGAGGCGAGCAGTACTTC; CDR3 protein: CSVPRGARGEQYF
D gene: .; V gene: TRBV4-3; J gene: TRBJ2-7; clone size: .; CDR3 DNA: TGCGCCAGCAGCCAAGAGTGGGGCAGAACCGCCTACGAGCAGTACTTC; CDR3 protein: CASSQEWGRTAYEQYF
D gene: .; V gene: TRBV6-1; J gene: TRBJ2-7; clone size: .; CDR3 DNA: TGTGCCAGCAGTGAAGCGCGGGTGGCCGAGCAGTACTTC; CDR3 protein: CASSEARVAEQYF
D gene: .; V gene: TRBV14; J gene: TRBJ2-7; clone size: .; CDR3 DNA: TGTGCCAGCAGCCATGGCCCCGCGGGGAACCCTTACGAGCAGTACTTC; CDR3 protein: CASSHGPAGNPYEQYF
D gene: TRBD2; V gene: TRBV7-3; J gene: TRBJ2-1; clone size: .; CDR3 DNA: TGTGCCAGCAGCCCACTAGCGGGAGGCTACAATGAGCAGTTCTTC; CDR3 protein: CASSPLAGGYNEQFF
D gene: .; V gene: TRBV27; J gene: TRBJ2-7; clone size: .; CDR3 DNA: TGTGCCAGCAGCCCCCGTACGTCAAGGGGAAAGGAGCACGAGCAGTACTTC; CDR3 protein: CASSPRTSRGKEHEQYF
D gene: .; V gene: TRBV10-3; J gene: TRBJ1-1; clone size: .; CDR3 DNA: TGTGCCATCAGTGTGGGCGGGCCGAACACTGAAGCTTTCTTT; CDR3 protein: CAISVGGPNTEAFF
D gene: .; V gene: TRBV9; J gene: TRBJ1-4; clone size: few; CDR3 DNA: TGTGCCAGCAGAGGACCAGAAGAAAAACTGTTTTTT; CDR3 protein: CASRGPEEKLFF
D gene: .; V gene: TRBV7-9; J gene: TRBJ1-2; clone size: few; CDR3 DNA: TGTGCCAGCAGCCCCCTTCCCCGGACAGTAGATGGCTACACCTTC; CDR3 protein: CASSPLPRTVDGYTF
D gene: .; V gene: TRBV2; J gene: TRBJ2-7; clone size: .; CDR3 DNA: TGTGCCAGCAGGATAGGACACCTAAACACCTACGAGCAGTACTTC; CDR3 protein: CASRIGHLNTYEQYF
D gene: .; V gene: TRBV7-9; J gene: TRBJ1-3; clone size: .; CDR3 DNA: TGTGCCAGCAGCTTAGACCTCCACCCTGGAAACACCATATATTTT; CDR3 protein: CASSLDLHPGNTIYF
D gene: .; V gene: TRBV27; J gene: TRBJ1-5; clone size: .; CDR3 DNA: TGTGCCAGCAGTGCCTCGAGCCCGCGTAGCAATCAGCCCCAGCATTTT; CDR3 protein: CASSASSPRSNQPQHF
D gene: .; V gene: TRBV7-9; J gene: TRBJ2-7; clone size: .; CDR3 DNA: TGTGCCAGCAGCTTATTCTCCAACGAGCAGTACTTC; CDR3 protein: CASSLFSNEQYF
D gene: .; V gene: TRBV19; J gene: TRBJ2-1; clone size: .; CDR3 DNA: TGTGCCAGTAGTACCATCGAGAGGCTGAACAATGAGCAGTTCTTC; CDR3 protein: CASSTIERLNNEQFF
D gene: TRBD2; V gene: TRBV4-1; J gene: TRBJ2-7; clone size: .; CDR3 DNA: TGCGCCAGCAGCCAGGGACTAGCGGGAGGGCCGATCGAGCAGTACTTC; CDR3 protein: CASSQGLAGGPIEQYF
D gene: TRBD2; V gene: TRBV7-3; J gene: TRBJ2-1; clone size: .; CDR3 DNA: TGTGCCAGCAGCCCCACGGGCCGACTAGCGGGAGGTAATGAGCAGTTCTTC; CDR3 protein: CASSPTGRLAGGNEQFF
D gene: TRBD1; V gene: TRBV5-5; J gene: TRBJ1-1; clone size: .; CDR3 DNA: TGTGCCAGCAGCTTGGCGGGACAGTCTGAAGCTTTCTTT; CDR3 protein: CASSLAGQSEAFF
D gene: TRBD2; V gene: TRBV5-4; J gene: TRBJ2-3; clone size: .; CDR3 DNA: TGTGCCAGCAGCCTGAAGCGGGAGCGGTCAGATACGCAGTATTTT; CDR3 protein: CASSLKRERSDTQYF
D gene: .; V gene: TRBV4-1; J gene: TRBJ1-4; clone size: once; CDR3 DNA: TGCGCCAGCAGCCTCCGGCGCCAGTCGAATGAAAAACTGTTTTTT; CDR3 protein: CASSLRRQSNEKLFF
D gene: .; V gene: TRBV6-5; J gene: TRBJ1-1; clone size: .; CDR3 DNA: TGTGCCAGCGGCCCGTCCGGGGCGTGGACTGAAGCTTTCTTT; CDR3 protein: CASGPSGAWTEAFF
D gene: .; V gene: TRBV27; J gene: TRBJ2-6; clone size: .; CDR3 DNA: TGTGCCAGCAGTCCCCTCCCAGGGAACGGGGCCAACGTCCTGACTTTC; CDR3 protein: CASSPLPGNGANVLTF
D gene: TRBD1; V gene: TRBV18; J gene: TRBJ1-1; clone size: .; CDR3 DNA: TGTGCCAGCTCACGAGAGGGACAGCGGAACACTGAAGCTTTCTTT; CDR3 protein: CASSREGQRNTEAFF
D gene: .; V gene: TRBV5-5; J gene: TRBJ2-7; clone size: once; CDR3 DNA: TGTGCCAGCAGCTGGGAGCCAGGGGACGGTAACTACGAGCAGTACTTC; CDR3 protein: CASSWEPGDGNYEQYF
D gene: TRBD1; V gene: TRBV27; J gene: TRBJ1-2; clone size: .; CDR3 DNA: TGTGCCAGCAGTTTACGGGGGCCAGGGGGCGGCGGCTACACCTTC; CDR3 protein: CASSLRGPGGGGYTF
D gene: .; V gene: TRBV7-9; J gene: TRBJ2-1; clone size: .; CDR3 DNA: TGTGCCAGCAGCTCCAGCAGCGATGAGCAGTTCTTC; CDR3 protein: CASSSSSDEQFF
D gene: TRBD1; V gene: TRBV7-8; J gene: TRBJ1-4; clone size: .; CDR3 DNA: TGTGCCAGCAGCTCCCCCCGGGACAGGAATGAAAAACTGTTTTTT; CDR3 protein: CASSSPRDRNEKLFF
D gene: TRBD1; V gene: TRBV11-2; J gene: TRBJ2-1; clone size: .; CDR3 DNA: TGTGCCAGCAGCTCCAATGGCTACCGGTACAGGGGAGCCTACAATGAGCAGTTCTTC; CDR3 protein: CASSSNGYRYRGAYNEQFF